The T cell receptor (beta chain) under discussion was sequenced for a study of T-cell memory formation after mild COVID-19. TCRdb passed the 5' RACE reads through MiXCR, listing each CDR3 protein once. The table has about 610,000 distinct CDR3 sequences, around 15% seen once. This clonotype was recorded at least ten times. The CDR3 covers 14 residues. The germline V gene encodes CDR1 SQVTM and CDR2 ANQGSEA. Trimming took 6 bases from V and 6 from J, leaving 18 bases between them. The specimen sequenced was PBMCs or a T cell subset sorted from them (not recorded which). The receptor was isolated from an adult woman who had mild COVID-19 (a few samples of this study predate the infection). Cell type and time point are not known. The chain has TRBV29-1 and TRBJ2-1, with D tentatively TRBD2 (5 bases). This CDR3 reads CSVGGDGALNEQFF. CDR3 in DNA: TGCAGCGTCGGAGGAGATGGTGCCCTCAATGAGCAGTTCTTC.